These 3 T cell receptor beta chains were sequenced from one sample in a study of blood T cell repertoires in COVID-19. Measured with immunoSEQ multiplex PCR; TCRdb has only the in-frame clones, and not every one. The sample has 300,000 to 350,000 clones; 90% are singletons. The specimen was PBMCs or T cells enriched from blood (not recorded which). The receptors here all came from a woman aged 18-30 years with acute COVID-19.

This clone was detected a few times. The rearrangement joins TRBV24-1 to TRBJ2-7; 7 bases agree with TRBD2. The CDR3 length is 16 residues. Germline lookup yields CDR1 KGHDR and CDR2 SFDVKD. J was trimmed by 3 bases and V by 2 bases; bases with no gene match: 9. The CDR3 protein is CATSDYVAGEVYEQYF. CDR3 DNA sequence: TGTGCCACCAGTGATTATGTGGCGGGAGAGGTCTACGAGCAGTACTTC.

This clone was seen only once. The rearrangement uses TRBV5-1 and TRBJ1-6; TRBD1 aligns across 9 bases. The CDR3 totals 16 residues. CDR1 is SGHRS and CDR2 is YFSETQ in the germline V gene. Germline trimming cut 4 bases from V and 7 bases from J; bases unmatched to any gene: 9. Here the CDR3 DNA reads TGCGCCAGCAGCCCGACCCCGGACAGGGGAAATTCACCCCTCCACTTT. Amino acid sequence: CASSPTPDRGNSPLHF.

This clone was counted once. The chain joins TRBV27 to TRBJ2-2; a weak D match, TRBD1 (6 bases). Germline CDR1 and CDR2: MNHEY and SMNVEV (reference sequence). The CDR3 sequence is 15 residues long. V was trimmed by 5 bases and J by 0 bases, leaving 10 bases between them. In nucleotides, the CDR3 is TGTGCCAGCAGTCCCCGGACAGCGAACACCGGGGAGCTGTTTTTT. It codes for CASSPRTANTGELFF.